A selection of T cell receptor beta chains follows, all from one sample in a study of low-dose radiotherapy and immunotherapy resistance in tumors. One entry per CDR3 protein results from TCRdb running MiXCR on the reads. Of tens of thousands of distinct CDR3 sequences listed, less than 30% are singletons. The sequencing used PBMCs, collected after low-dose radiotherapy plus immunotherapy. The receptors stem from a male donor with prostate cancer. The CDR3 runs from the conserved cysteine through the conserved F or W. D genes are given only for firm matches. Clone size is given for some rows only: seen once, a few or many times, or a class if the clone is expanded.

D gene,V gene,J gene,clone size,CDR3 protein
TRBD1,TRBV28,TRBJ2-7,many,CASRGIQGNLNEQYF
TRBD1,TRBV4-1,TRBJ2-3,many,CASSPRTGWTDTQYF
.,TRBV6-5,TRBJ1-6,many,CASSRTFQPNLGSYNSPLHF
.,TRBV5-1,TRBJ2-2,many,CASSSTRSTGELFF
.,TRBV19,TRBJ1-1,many,CASSTGPWDTEAFF
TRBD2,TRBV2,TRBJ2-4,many,CASASGADIQYF
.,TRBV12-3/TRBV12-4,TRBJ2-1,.,CASSTLASYNEQFF
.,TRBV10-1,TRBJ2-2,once,CASSENRSNGELFF
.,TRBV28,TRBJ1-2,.,CATTPGGYGYTF
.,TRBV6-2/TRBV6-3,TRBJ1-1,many,CASSYDPNTEAFF
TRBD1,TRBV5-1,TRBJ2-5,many,CASSHRDRGVQETQYF
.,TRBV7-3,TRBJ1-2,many,CASSLAGPNYGYTF
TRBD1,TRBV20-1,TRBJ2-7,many,CSATNPGQRGLEQYF
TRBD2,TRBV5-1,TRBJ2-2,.,CASSLAIAGGTGELFF
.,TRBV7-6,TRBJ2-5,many,CASSYRRNQETQYF
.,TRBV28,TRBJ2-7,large,CASRTRGGASSYEQYF
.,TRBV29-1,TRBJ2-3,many,CSVVYRATDTQYF
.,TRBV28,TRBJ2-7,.,CASSYRGGGRQRPYEQYF
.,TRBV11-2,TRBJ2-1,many,CAIRERDSYNEQFF
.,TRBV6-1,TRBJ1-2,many,CASSEGQVNYGYTF
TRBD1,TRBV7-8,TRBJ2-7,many,CASSLASDRAYQYEQYF
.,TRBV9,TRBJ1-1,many,CASSAGSEAFF
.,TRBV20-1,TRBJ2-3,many,CSARRVSGTDTQYF
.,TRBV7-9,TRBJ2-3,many,CASSVTGATDTQYF
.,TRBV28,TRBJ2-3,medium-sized,CASSLPGTDTQYF
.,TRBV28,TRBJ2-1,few,CASRDFNEQFF
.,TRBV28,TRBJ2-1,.,CASSPLGQRKDNEQFF
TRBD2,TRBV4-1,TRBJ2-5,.,CASSQDPPSASGPQETQYF
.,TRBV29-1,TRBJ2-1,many,CSAPLGQADISKRSYNEQFF
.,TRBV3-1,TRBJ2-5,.,CASSRTFRGNQETLYF
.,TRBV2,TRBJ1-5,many,CASSPGWQSNQPQHF
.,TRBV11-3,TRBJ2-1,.,CASSLRVGEQFF